A single sample is the source of the 9 T cell receptor beta chains below, sequenced in a study of immune evolution from preneoplasia to lung adenocarcinoma. The table came from immunoSEQ multiplex PCR; TCRdb's copy has only in-frame clones and leaves some out. The sample lists approximately 4,300 clones; 82% were seen once. Input material: FFPE lung adenocarcinoma in situ tissue. These receptors all come from a person aged 70 to 85 with lung adenocarcinoma.

This clone was seen once. The chain is built from TRBV6-6 and TRBJ1-3; 7 bases map to TRBD1. The germline V gene has CDR1 MNHNY and CDR2 SVGAGI (reference sequence). The CDR3 is 14 residues long. V shed 6 bases and J 4 bases; nucleotides not matched to a gene: 6. CDR3 sequence (DNA): TGTGCCAGCAGCCGAGGGACAGAAGGAAACACCATATATTTT. It is translated as CASSRGTEGNTIYF.

The chain combines TRBV11-2 with TRBJ1-2; D not certain. In germline, CDR1 is SGHAT, CDR2 FQNNGV. V was clipped by 4 bases and J by 8 bases, with 17 bases between them. CDR3 length: 14 residues. CDR3 nucleotides: TGTGCCAGCAGCTCTACCGGAGGGTTCTACGGCTACACCTTC. Encoded protein: CASSSTGGFYGYTF.

The rearrangement joins TRBV6-6 to TRBJ1-1; 7 nucleotides line up with TRBD1. Germline CDR1 and CDR2: MNHNY and SVGAGI (reference sequence). The CDR3 extends over 12 amino acids. The V and J ends lost 11 bases and 3 bases, in that order; junction bases with no gene match: 6. The DNA for the CDR3 is TGTGCCGGTTCCGGGACAGACACTGAAGCTTTCTTT. It specifies CAGSGTDTEAFF.

The V call is TRBV18, the J call TRBJ1-5; D unclear. The CDR3 is 14 residues long. V was shortened by 3 bases and J by 3 bases, with 9 bases between the two germline ends. CDR1 is KGHSH and CDR2 is LQKENI in the germline V gene. This chain's CDR3 is CASSPTGVNQPQHF. The CDR3 DNA is TGTGCCAGCTCACCCACCGGGGTCAATCAGCCCCAGCATTTT.

V usage is TRBV6-1 and J usage is TRBJ2-1, with 12 bases that match TRBD2. The germline V gene encodes CDR1 MNHNS and CDR2 SASEGT. The CDR3 contains 14 residues. Trimming took 7 bases from V and 8 from J; bases not matched to a gene: 6. The chain's CDR3 is CASTQTSGSHEQFF. CDR3 sequence (DNA): TGTGCCAGCACCCAGACTAGCGGGAGCCATGAGCAGTTCTTC.

The gene calls are TRBV5-4 and TRBJ2-1; no clear D gene. Germline V gives CDR1 SGHNT, CDR2 YYREEE (reference sequence). V lost 0 bases and J lost 12, with 19 bases in between. This CDR3 contains 15 residues. The chain's CDR3 is CASSLVQLEVGGQFF. In DNA, the CDR3 is TGTGCCAGCAGCTTGGTACAGCTGGAAGTAGGTGGGCAGTTCTTC.

This chain links TRBV27 with TRBJ2-3, with D tentatively TRBD2 (7 bases). The CDR3 is made up of 16 amino acids. V lost 7 bases, J lost 2 bases, and 19 bases lay in between. Germline CDR1 MNHEY, CDR2 SMNVEV (reference sequence). CDR3 nucleotides: TGTGCCAGCATAGGATCGAGCGGGACATACACAGATACGCAGTATTTT. This gives the protein CASIGSSGTYTDTQYF.

This chain connects TRBV7-2 to TRBJ2-4; maybe TRBD2 (5 bases). This CDR3 has 14 amino acids. Trimming pared 2 bases from V and 4 bases from J, leaving 9 bases between. Germline CDR1 SGHTA, CDR2 FQGNSA. The CDR3 DNA reads TGTGCCAGCAGCTTAATTCCGGGAAAAAACATTCAGTACTTC. It is translated as CASSLIPGKNIQYF.

The rearrangement uses TRBV27 and TRBJ1-4; TRBD1 matches at 10 bases. The CDR3 has 18 amino acids. CDR1 MNHEY and CDR2 SMNVEV come from the germline V gene (reference sequence). J lost 0 bases, V lost 3 bases, and 7 bases had no gene match. The CDR3: CASSFLTGGVTTNEKLFF. CDR3 coding DNA: TGTGCCAGCAGTTTCCTGACAGGGGGCGTCACAACTAATGAAAAACTGTTTTTT. The whole variable domain, filled in from reference TRBV27 and TRBJ1-4, reads EAQVTQNPRYLITVTGKKLTVTCSQNMNHEYMSWYRQDPGLGLRQIYYSMNVEVTDKGDVPEGYKVSRKEKRNFPLILESPSPNQTSLYFCASSFLTGGVTTNEKLFFGSGTQLSVL.